The entry below gives a single TCR beta chain sequence along with its context. Its specificity is not known. The sample comes from a study of T cell responses to AZD1222 COVID-19 vaccine. Repertoires were generated with immunoSEQ multiplex PCR, while TCRdb's copy carries only in-frame clones and drops some. The table lists around 110,000 clones, nearly 90% of them singletons. Whole-study results and caveats: It should be noted that donors were predominantly white British and more often female, and clonal diversity was possibly underestimated. Unmutated regions of variants are reportedly targeted by nearly half of spike-specific TCRs. Sampling captured repertoires only after the peak T cell response.

The sequences come from peripheral blood, collected 28 days after the second AZD1222 dose. The origin of this receptor is an adult who received the AZD1222 COVID-19 vaccine.

The CDR3: CATKETGTGDEQYF. In nucleotides, the CDR3 is TGTGCCACTAAAGAAACCGGGACAGGGGACGAGCAGTACTTC. This chain connects TRBV27 to TRBJ2-7; 10 bases match TRBD1. The germline V gene encodes CDR1 MNHEY and CDR2 SMNVEV (reference sequence). CDR3 length equals 14 residues. Losses at the gene ends were 10 bases for V and 5 bases for J; bases not matched to a gene: 11.